The clone carrying this TCR beta chain occurred a few times. As yet, its antigen is unknown. This sample stems from a study of spatial heterogeneity in lung cancer. This CDR3 comprises 14 residues. Looked up from germline, CDR1 is SGHTA and CDR2 is FQGNSA. The V and J ends lost 3 bases and 2 bases, in that order; junction bases with no gene match: 3. TCRdb ran MiXCR on the 5' RACE reads and lists one entry per CDR3 protein. The data hold 35,000 to 55,000 distinct CDR3 sequences, with about 6.5% observed a single time. Time point noted: sample taken at primary tumor resection. General observations from the study: Ubiquitous expanded tumor TCRs appeared in blood more at resection than follow-up.

The source of this sequence is a female donor with early-stage non-small cell lung cancer. Sample: PBMCs, taken at surgery. The chain has TRBV7-2 and TRBJ1-2, with 7 bases that match TRBD1. In DNA form, the CDR3 reads TGTGCCAGCAGCTTCTTACAGGGGAACTATGGCTACACCTTC. Its protein product is CASSFLQGNYGYTF. The variable domain in full, with the rest retrieved from reference TRBV7-2 and TRBJ1-2, is GAGVSQSPSNKVTEKGKDVELRCDPISGHTALYWYRQSLGQGLEFLIYFQGNSAPDKSGLPSDRFSAERTGGSVSTLTIQRTQQEDSAVYLCASSFLQGNYGYTFGSGTRLTVV.